The clone carrying this T cell receptor (beta chain) occurred once. Its target is not known. This entry comes from a study of CD8+ T cells in alopecia areata. Findings of the study overall: Lesional scalp exceeded normal scalp in clonality, especially in alopecia totalis/universalis.

As the sequencing template, cDNA was produced by extracting RNA and reverse transcribing it. The table came from immunoSEQ multiplex PCR; TCRdb's copy has only in-frame clones and leaves some out. The table lists roughly 59,000 clones, roughly half of them singletons. The origin of this receptor is a human donor with alopecia areata. The sample consisted of CD8+ T cells sorted from blood, taken at week 0.

CDR3 sequence: CAWSLTTGFYEQYF. CDR3 coding DNA: TGTGCCTGGAGTCTGACGACAGGGTTCTACGAGCAGTACTTC. The J gene is TRBJ2-7, the V gene TRBV30; 7 nucleotides match TRBD1. Germline lookup yields CDR1 GTSNPN and CDR2 SVGIG (reference sequence). The V and J ends lost 2 bases and 3 bases, in that order; junction bases with no gene match: 7. The CDR3 loop spans 14 amino acids.